The next 24 T cell receptor beta chains were all read from a single sample in a study of beta chain features in type 1 diabetes listed by TCRdb under 2018. On the study overall, not on this receptor specifically: Type 1 diabetes patients showed a moderate but significant shortening of TCRB CDR3 length in all four CD4+ subsets.

These receptors have no known antigen. Libraries came from the immunoSEQ multiplex PCR assay. The entire isolated RNA was reverse transcribed using the High Capacity cDNA Reverse Transcription Kit, and thus expressed TCRB transcripts were sequenced. TCRdb's version of the immuneACCESS table is confined to in-frame rearrangements and falls short of the full clone set. An unresolved V gene accounts for under half of the shortfall where checked; the remainder is of unknown origin. In all, the sample holds roughly 150,000 clones, and over 6% of those were seen once. The top ten hold 0.5% of the sample. Source material: central memory CD4+ T cells from blood. Source of these receptors: a man between 18 and 35 years old with type 1 diabetes.

The chain is built from TRBV28 and TRBJ1-5; weak D call: TRBD1 (5 bases). The length of the CDR3 is 17 residues. Trimming pared 2 bases from V and 6 bases from J, leaving 20 bases between. Germline-derived CDR1 and CDR2 are MDHEN and SYDVKM. CDR3 coding DNA: TGTGCCAGCAGTTTAGGCCTGACTCGGACACTCAGTCAGCCCCAGCATTTT. It encodes CASSLGLTRTLSQPQHF.

The V gene is TRBV7-9, the J gene TRBJ1-1, with TRBD1 matching 7 bases. With V trimmed by 4 bases and J by 7 bases, 6 bases remained unmatched. Germline V lookup: CDR1 SEHNR, CDR2 FQNEAQ (reference sequence). This CDR3 is built from 13 residues. As DNA, the CDR3 is TGTGCCAGCAGCTCCTATAGGACAGGTGAAGCTTTCTTT. This codes for CASSSYRTGEAFF.

This clone occurred a few times. The DNA for the CDR3 is TGTGCCAGCAGCATACAGGGGGGGCAGTACATTCAGTACTTC. This sequence encodes CASSIQGGQYIQYF. This chain connects TRBV5-4 to TRBJ2-4; weak D call: TRBD1 (8 bases). The V end lost 4 bases, the J end lost 8 bases, and 16 bases lay between the germline ends. CDR1 is SGHNT and CDR2 is YYREEE in the germline V gene (reference sequence). The CDR3 spans 14 residues.

The chain has TRBV5-1 and TRBJ2-1; 8 bases align to TRBD2. The germline V gene has CDR1 SGHRS and CDR2 YFSETQ. The CDR3 is 16 residues long. The junction had 3 bases not matched to a gene; V was cut back by 1 base and J by 0 bases. The CDR3 DNA follows: TGCGCCAGCAGCTTGCTAAGCGGGAGCTCCTACAATGAGCAGTTCTTC. This translates into CASSLLSGSSYNEQFF. The full variable domain, with the rest looked up from reference TRBV5-1 and TRBJ2-1, is KAGVTQTPRYLIKTRGQQVTLSCSPISGHRSVSWYQQTPGQGLQFLFEYFSETQRNKGNFPGRFSGRQFSNSRSEMNVSTLELGDSALYLCASSLLSGSSYNEQFFGPGTRLTVL.

This clone was counted only a few times. The J gene is TRBJ2-5, the V gene TRBV9, with D maybe TRBD2 (6 bases). The germline gives CDR1 SGDLS, CDR2 YYNGEE. The CDR3 spans 16 residues. Trimming took 4 bases from V and 0 from J, leaving 16 bases between them. The CDR3 sequence is CASSSSGGEYQETQYF. DNA for the CDR3: TGTGCCAGCAGCTCCTCCGGCGGGGAGTACCAAGAGACCCAGTACTTC.

This chain joins TRBV9 and TRBJ1-6, with D possibly matching TRBD1 (5 bases). Between the trimmed V and J ends, which lost 0 bases and 0 bases, there was a span of 10 bases. Germline CDR1 reads SGDLS; CDR2 reads YYNGEE. This CDR3 has 17 residues. CDR3 protein: CASSVGGTGSYNSPLHF. Written as DNA, the CDR3 is TGTGCCAGCAGCGTAGGGGGTACAGGCTCCTATAATTCACCCCTCCACTTT.

This clone showed up just a few times. V is TRBV28 and J is TRBJ2-6; D might be TRBD2 (5 bases). The V end was cut by 8 bases, the J end by 0 bases, with 11 bases between. The CDR3 sequence is 15 residues long. Germline CDR1 MDHEN, CDR2 SYDVKM. The chain's CDR3 is CASADYLSGANVLTF. The CDR3 bases are TGTGCCAGCGCCGACTACCTCTCTGGGGCCAACGTCCTGACTTTC.

As concerns this clone: The sample carries other DNA sequences with the same CDR3. This chain joins TRBV9 and TRBJ2-3, with 12 bases identical to TRBD2. V gave up 0 bases and J gave up 2 bases; unmatched junction bases: 1. Per germline, CDR1 SGDLS and CDR2 YYNGEE. CDR3 length: 16 amino acids. The CDR3 sequence is CASSVGLAGVTDTQYF. CDR3 coding DNA: TGTGCCAGCAGCGTAGGACTAGCGGGGGTCACAGATACGCAGTATTTT.

In DNA form, the CDR3 reads TGTGCCAGCAGCGAGGGACTACAAGAGACCCAGTACTTC. Residues: CASSEGLQETQYF. This chain joins TRBV28 and TRBJ2-5; the match to TRBD2 covers 7 bases. J lost 2 bases, V lost 6 bases, and 3 bases had no gene match. Germline CDR1 and CDR2: MDHEN and SYDVKM. There are 13 residues in the CDR3.

This clone was picked up a small number of times. The genes are TRBV30 and TRBJ1-2; D not resolved. V was shortened by 0 bases and J by 4 bases, with 9 bases between the two germline ends. The CDR3 runs 13 residues. Looked up from germline, CDR1 is GTSNPN and CDR2 is SVGIG (reference sequence). The CDR3 coding sequence is TGTGCCTGGAGTGTCCAGGCCCGCTATGGCTACACCTTC. This codes for CAWSVQARYGYTF.

The chain recombines TRBV28 with TRBJ2-7, with 11 bases matching TRBD2. This CDR3 comprises 15 residues. The V gene's germline CDR1 is MDHEN and CDR2 SYDVKM. The junction had 11 bases not matched to a gene; V was cut back by 7 bases and J by 6 bases. DNA of the CDR3: TGTGCCAGCACCCAGGTAGCTAGCGGGAGGACCGAGCAGTACTTC. Protein product: CASTQVASGRTEQYF.

Concerning this clone itself: One end of the junction does not line up with germline, which may come from a read error. The chain joins TRBV10-3 to TRBJ1-1; D is uncertain. The V gene's germline CDR1 is ENHRY and CDR2 SYGVKD. This CDR3 has 13 residues. The CDR3 spells CAINEGMDTEAFF. The CDR3 region has the DNA TGTGCCATCAATGAGGGCATGGACACTGAAGCTTTCTTT.

This clone was found a few times. V usage is TRBV5-1 and J usage is TRBJ2-2; TRBD1 agrees at 7 bases. The germline V gene encodes CDR1 SGHRS and CDR2 YFSETQ. This CDR3 contains 15 residues. Losses at the gene ends were 0 bases for V and 2 bases for J; bases not matched to a gene: 1. In DNA form, the CDR3 reads TGCGCCAGCAGCTTGGGGGACAGAAACACCGGGGAGCTGTTTTTT. Translating gives CASSLGDRNTGELFF.

This clone has more than one count but fewer than ten. The chain joins TRBV7-2 to TRBJ1-5; D gene ambiguous. Trimming cost V 1 base and J 6 bases, with 7 bases left between them. Germline loops: CDR1 SGHTA, CDR2 FQGNSA. The CDR3 has 13 amino acids. Written as DNA, the CDR3 is TGTGCCAGCAGCTTAGAGTCGCGTCAGCCCCAGCATTTT. It translates to CASSLESRQPQHF.

V usage is TRBV5-1 and J usage is TRBJ2-7; 10 nucleotides line up with TRBD1. The length of the CDR3 is 14 residues. J was trimmed by 6 bases and V by 4 bases; bases with no gene match: 7. Germline CDR1 SGHRS, CDR2 YFSETQ. DNA for the CDR3: TGCGCCAGCAGCCTTAATGACAGGGGGCGCGAGCAGTACTTC. Its protein is CASSLNDRGREQYF. Drawing the rest from reference TRBV5-1 and TRBJ2-7, the complete variable domain is KAGVTQTPRYLIKTRGQQVTLSCSPISGHRSVSWYQQTPGQGLQFLFEYFSETQRNKGNFPGRFSGRQFSNSRSEMNVSTLELGDSALYLCASSLNDRGREQYFGPGTRLTVT.

This clone was counted a few times. The CDR3 is CASSIAGTTEVKPQHF. In DNA form, the CDR3 reads TGTGCCAGTAGTATAGCAGGGACAACGGAGGTGAAGCCCCAGCATTTT. The rearrangement uses TRBV19 and TRBJ1-5; TRBD1 might be the D (6 bases). The germline V gene has CDR1 LNHDA and CDR2 SQIVND (reference sequence). The CDR3 extends over 16 amino acids. With 1 base removed from V and 8 bases from J, the gap between germline ends came to 18 bases.

The chain carries TRBV5-6 and TRBJ1-2; D ambiguous. The CDR3 is made up of 15 amino acids. Germline loops: CDR1 SGHDT, CDR2 YYEEEE. The V end was cut by 3 bases, the J end by 6 bases, with 18 bases between. CDR3 DNA sequence: TGTGCCAGCAGCTCAAAGCCCAATGGGCATAATGGCTACACCTTC. Translated, it gives CASSSKPNGHNGYTF.

This clone turned up a few times. This chain uses TRBV28 with TRBJ1-1; D is undetermined. The germline gives CDR1 MDHEN, CDR2 SYDVKM. The CDR3 contains 15 residues. Deletions cut 6 bases from V and 0 bases from J, with 14 bases between. The CDR3 DNA reads TGTGCCAGCAGCCAAGGTGGGAGGATGAACACTGAAGCTTTCTTT. Residues: CASSQGGRMNTEAFF.

The J gene is TRBJ2-5, the V gene TRBV5-4, with a weak D call TRBD1 (6 bases). Germline CDR1 SGHNT, CDR2 YYREEE (reference sequence). V was shortened by 0 bases and J by 6 bases, with 18 bases between the two germline ends. The CDR3 totals 16 residues. CDR3 coding DNA: TGTGCCAGCAGCTTGGGCTCGGCGGCAGGGGAAAAGACCCAGTACTTC. Translated, it gives CASSLGSAAGEKTQYF. Supplemented by reference TRBV5-4 and TRBJ2-5, the full variable domain reads ETGVTQSPTHLIKTRGQQVTLRCSSQSGHNTVSWYQQALGQGPQFIFQYYREEENGRGNFPPRFSGLQFPNYSSELNVNALELDDSALYLCASSLGSAAGEKTQYFGPGTRLLVL.

The table lists this clone with many counts. The CDR3 here is CASSLTGFDTDTQYF. In nucleotides, the CDR3 is TGCGCCAGCAGCTTGACAGGGTTCGACACAGATACGCAGTATTTT. The chain has TRBV5-1 and TRBJ2-3; TRBD1 might be the D (6 bases). Between the trimmed V and J ends, which lost 1 base and 2 bases, there was a span of 11 bases. The CDR3 totals 15 residues. Germline CDR1 SGHRS, CDR2 YFSETQ.

The genes are TRBV5-1 and TRBJ1-1; 11 bases align to TRBD1. CDR3 length: 15 amino acids. Trimming removed 4 bases from V and 5 bases from J; junction bases left unmatched: 7. Germline V gives CDR1 SGHRS, CDR2 YFSETQ. The chain's CDR3 is CASSQTDRGRTEAFF. CDR3 DNA sequence: TGCGCCAGCAGCCAGACGGACAGGGGGCGAACTGAAGCTTTCTTT.

This clone was detected a few times. V and J are TRBV6-5 and TRBJ2-7; no reliable D call. Germline lookup yields CDR1 MNHEY and CDR2 SVGAGI. This CDR3 contains 14 residues. Trimming took 0 bases from V and 7 from J, leaving 13 bases between them. CDR3 nucleotide sequence: TGTGCCAGCAGTTACTCGATGGTCCGCGCAGAGCAGTACTTC. Translation: CASSYSMVRAEQYF.

The chain's CDR3 is CASSQDSGLAVRETQYF. The CDR3 nucleotides are TGCGCCAGCAGCCAAGATAGCGGACTAGCGGTGAGAGAGACCCAGTACTTC. The chain employs TRBV4-3 and TRBJ2-5; 10 nucleotides line up with TRBD2. This CDR3 has 17 residues. CDR1 LGHNA and CDR2 YSLEER come from the germline V gene. Trimming took 0 bases from V and 4 from J; bases not matched to a gene: 8.

The V call is TRBV27, the J call TRBJ2-7; TRBD1 agrees at 7 bases. CDR1 and CDR2 from the germline V gene are MNHEY and SMNVEV (reference sequence). This CDR3 contains 14 residues. The trim removed 5 bases at V and 6 bases at J, leaving 10 bases unmatched. The CDR3 region has the DNA TGTGCCAGCAGTGGGCGACAGGGCCGGAGCGAGCAGTACTTC. It yields the protein CASSGRQGRSEQYF.